Presented here are 31 T cell receptor beta chains from one specimen sequenced in a study of CD8 T cells in Susac syndrome. About 0.5 to 1 ug RNA was reverse transcribed with random hexamers. Using its own MiXCR run on the immunoSEQ multiplex PCR reads, TCRdb lists one record per CDR3 protein. The table lists more than 150,000 distinct CDR3 sequences, around 96% of them singletons. Input material: CD4+ T cells from PBMCs. The receptors were sampled from a human donor with Susac syndrome.

The V gene is TRBV21-1, the J gene TRBJ2-5. TRBV21-1 is a documented pseudogene. This CDR3 region has 14 residues. The CDR3 region is CASSTRLTQETQYF. The CDR3 nucleotides read TGTGCCAGCAGCACACGACTGACCCAAGAGACCCAGTACTTC.

The chain carries TRBV23-1 and TRBJ2-3; D gene ambiguous. TRBV23-1 is an open reading frame, and its role is uncertain. CDR3 length equals 13 residues. Trimming left V 7 bases short and J 2 bases short, with 10 bases between. The CDR3 loop is CASNAKNTDTQYF. The DNA of the CDR3 is TGCGCCAGCAATGCAAAGAACACAGATACGCAGTATTTT.

The chain combines TRBV15 with TRBJ2-1, with D perhaps matching TRBD1 (5 bases). The ends were cut back, 0 bases at V and 2 bases at J, with 11 bases in the middle. This CDR3 contains 16 residues. Looked up from germline, CDR1 is LNHNV and CDR2 is YYDKDF (reference sequence). The CDR3 coding sequence is TGTGCCACCAGCAGAGATCACGCAGGGCCCTACAATGAGCAGTTCTTC. The encoded protein is CATSRDHAGPYNEQFF.

V usage is TRBV20-1 and J usage is TRBJ2-5; 10 bases match TRBD2. Unmatched junction bases numbered 5, after V lost 3 bases and J lost 4 bases. Germline V CDR1 and CDR2: DFQATT, SNEGSKA (reference sequence). The CDR3 consists of 14 residues. In DNA form, the CDR3 reads TGCAGTGCTAGGGTGGCTAGCGGGGGAGAGACCCAGTACTTC. Translated, it gives CSARVASGGETQYF.

This clonotype was seen only once. The V and J genes are TRBV20-1 and TRBJ1-5; D is perhaps TRBD1 (5 bases). The CDR3 is 15 amino acids. Germline V CDR1 and CDR2: DFQATT, SNEGSKA (reference sequence). The ends were cut back, 6 bases at V and 6 bases at J, with 21 bases in the middle. The DNA for the CDR3 is TGCAGTGCCTCGGTTGCTGGGCAGGGCGGTCAGCCCCAGCATTTT. It encodes CSASVAGQGGQPQHF.

V gene TRBV15 combines with J gene TRBJ1-5, with 9 positions matching TRBD1. The CDR3 extends over 17 amino acids. V trimming: 3 bases; J trimming: 4 bases; junction bases outside the gene matches: 10. CDR1 is LNHNV and CDR2 is YYDKDF in the germline V gene (reference sequence). The chain's CDR3 is CATSRQTGGRGNQPQHF. DNA for the CDR3: TGTGCCACCAGCAGGCAGACAGGGGGTAGGGGAAATCAGCCCCAGCATTTT.

The chain carries TRBV10-3 and TRBJ1-6; 7 nucleotides agree with TRBD1. Germline V CDR1 and CDR2: ENHRY, SYGVKD. Trimming cost V 8 bases and J 8 bases; bases outside gene matches: 9. The CDR3 spans 14 residues. CDR3 residues: CAIGRQGGDSPLHF. The CDR3 nucleotides read TGTGCCATCGGCCGTCAGGGGGGGGATTCACCCCTCCACTTT.

The rearrangement joins TRBV12-3 or TRBV12-4 to TRBJ2-7, with 9 bases identical to TRBD1. The V and J ends lost 7 bases and 7 bases, in that order; junction bases with no gene match: 11. This CDR3 has 14 amino acids. CDR3 sequence: CASKQQGAPGEQYF. The CDR3 DNA follows: TGTGCCAGCAAGCAACAGGGGGCCCCAGGGGAGCAGTACTTC.

The CDR3 sequence: CASSLRDHLPYNEQFF. In DNA, the CDR3 is TGTGCCAGCAGTTTAAGGGACCATCTCCCCTACAATGAGCAGTTCTTC. This chain uses TRBV12-3 or TRBV12-4 with TRBJ2-1; tentatively, D is TRBD1 or TRBD2 (5 bases each). V gave up 2 bases and J gave up 2 bases, with 13 bases separating them. The CDR3 is made up of 16 amino acids.

The rearrangement links TRBV20-1 to TRBJ1-6, with 9 positions matching TRBD1. The germline gives CDR1 DFQATT, CDR2 SNEGSKA (reference sequence). CDR3 length: 14 residues. V was pared by 5 bases and J by 9 bases, with 8 bases of the junction left unmatched. The CDR3 here is CSAQTGTGPSPLHF. The DNA for the CDR3 is TGCAGTGCTCAGACCGGGACAGGGCCTTCACCCCTCCACTTT.

This clonotype is a singleton in its sample. The rearrangement links TRBV9 to TRBJ2-7; possibly TRBD1 or TRBD2 for D (5 bases each). V dropped 4 bases and J dropped 4 bases, with 15 bases sitting between them. This CDR3 region has 14 residues. Looked up from germline, CDR1 is SGDLS and CDR2 is YYNGEE. In DNA form, the CDR3 reads TGTGCCAGCAGCCCGGACATGCGAGGGTACGAGCAGTACTTC. The encoded protein is CASSPDMRGYEQYF. Complete variable domain (other parts from reference TRBV9 and TRBJ2-7): DSGVTQTPKHLITATGQRVTLRCSPRSGDLSVYWYQQSLDQGLQFLIQYYNGEERAKGNILERFSAQQFPDLHSELNLSSLELGDSALYFCASSPDMRGYEQYFGPGTRLTVT.

The chain uses TRBV25-1 and TRBJ2-1; no clear D gene. Germline V CDR1 and CDR2: MGHDK, SYGVNS. V was shortened by 6 bases and J by 12 bases, with 12 bases between the two germline ends. CDR3 length equals 11 residues. The CDR3, as DNA: TGTGCCAGCAGCCTCAGCCGCAGGCAGTTCTTC. Translating gives CASSLSRRQFF.

V is TRBV12-3 or TRBV12-4 and J is TRBJ2-1; either TRBD1 or TRBD2 may fit D (5 bases each). This CDR3 has 11 residues. The germline V and J ends were trimmed by 6 bases and 15 bases, with 15 bases remaining between them. CDR3 region: CASSLGTFLFF. CDR3 sequence (DNA): TGTGCCAGCAGCCTCGGGACCTTCCTGTTCTTC.

The V gene is TRBV29-1, the J gene TRBJ1-1, with D tentatively TRBD1 (6 bases). The ends were cut back, 4 bases at V and 11 bases at J, with 20 bases in the middle. Germline values: CDR1 SQVTM, CDR2 ANQGSEA. The CDR3 totals 13 residues. CDR3 DNA: TGCAGCGTTGCTGCACAGGGTAGTTTTAGGGCTTTCTTT. It encodes CSVAAQGSFRAFF.

In this sample, this clonotype turned up once. The chain uses TRBV15 and TRBJ1-2; no definite D call. V was pared by 5 bases and J by 1 base, with 11 bases between. Germline lookup yields CDR1 LNHNV and CDR2 YYDKDF (reference sequence). This CDR3 is 14 amino acids long. The CDR3 nucleotides are TGTGCCACCAGCGGGCAGGCAAATAACTATGGCTACACCTTC. It codes for CATSGQANNYGYTF.

V and J are TRBV6-5 and TRBJ1-5; TRBD1 matches at 7 bases. V trimming: 6 bases; J trimming: 2 bases; junction bases outside the gene matches: 4. The CDR3 sequence is 14 residues long. Germline V CDR1 and CDR2: MNHEY, SVGAGI. This CDR3 reads CASRRQGGNQPQHF. For the CDR3, the DNA is TGTGCCAGCAGAAGACAGGGTGGCAATCAGCCCCAGCATTTT.

The rearrangement uses TRBV3-1 and TRBJ2-3, with 10 bases that match TRBD1. Germline loops: CDR1 LGHDT, CDR2 YNNKEL (reference sequence). Trimming took 0 bases from V and 4 from J; bases not matched to a gene: 1. CDR3 size: 15 residues. The CDR3 bases are TGTGCCAGCAGCCAAGACGGGACAGGGGCAGATACGCAGTATTTT. Amino acid sequence: CASSQDGTGADTQYF.

The CDR3 DNA sequence: TGTGCCAGCAGTCCCGGACCGAATGAGCAGTTCTTC. It specifies CASSPGPNEQFF. The rearrangement joins TRBV12-3 or TRBV12-4 to TRBJ2-1; no clear D gene. V shed 5 bases and J shed 7 bases, with 9 bases lying between them. CDR3 size: 12 residues.

The chain recombines TRBV29-1 with TRBJ1-1, with TRBD1 as a possible D gene (5 bases). CDR3 length: 13 residues. The V and J ends lost 5 bases and 4 bases respectively, with 14 bases between them. Germline V lookup: CDR1 SQVTM, CDR2 ANQGSEA. CDR3 residues: CSVSSGLLTEAFF. CDR3 coding DNA: TGCAGCGTTTCATCGGGGCTGCTCACTGAAGCTTTCTTT.

This clonotype was counted a single time. The chain joins TRBV29-1 to TRBJ2-3, with TRBD1 matching over 9 bases. The CDR3 is 14 amino acids. The germline V gene has CDR1 SQVTM and CDR2 ANQGSEA. V lost 7 bases, J lost 4 bases, and 9 bases stayed unmatched. In DNA form, the CDR3 reads TGCAGCGCCCCGGGACAGGGAGGTGCAGATACGCAGTATTTT. Amino acid sequence: CSAPGQGGADTQYF.

V is TRBV9 and J is TRBJ1-6; D is ambiguous. The CDR3 length is 12 residues. Germline CDR1 reads SGDLS; CDR2 reads YYNGEE. V lost 4 bases, J lost 6 bases, and 5 bases lay in between. The CDR3 sequence: CASSQPNSPLHF. In DNA, the CDR3 is TGTGCCAGCAGCCAGCCTAATTCACCCCTCCACTTT. Variable domain in full (rest from reference TRBV9 and TRBJ1-6): DSGVTQTPKHLITATGQRVTLRCSPRSGDLSVYWYQQSLDQGLQFLIQYYNGEERAKGNILERFSAQQFPDLHSELNLSSLELGDSALYFCASSQPNSPLHFGNGTRLTVT.

The V and J genes are TRBV25-1 and TRBJ1-5, with D perhaps matching TRBD1 (5 bases). The CDR3 is 14 amino acids. The germline CDR1 and CDR2 sequences are MGHDK and SYGVNS. Written as DNA, the CDR3 is TGTGCTGGGACTTCGGGCTATAGCAATCAGCCCCAGCATTTT. It specifies CAGTSGYSNQPQHF.

The rearrangement links TRBV29-1 to TRBJ1-1, with D possibly matching TRBD1 (5 bases). Trimming stripped 3 bases from V and 5 bases from J, with 16 bases between. The CDR3 runs 14 residues. Per germline, CDR1 SQVTM and CDR2 ANQGSEA. This chain's CDR3 is CSVDPHGGRTEAFF. CDR3 in DNA: TGCAGCGTTGACCCGCACGGGGGAAGGACTGAAGCTTTCTTT.

The V and J genes are TRBV29-1 and TRBJ2-5; D might be TRBD1 (8 bases). The length of the CDR3 is 13 residues. Per germline, CDR1 SQVTM and CDR2 ANQGSEA. The V end was cut by 3 bases, the J end by 7 bases, with 15 bases between. CDR3 in amino acids: CSVDRTGRATQYF. The DNA of the CDR3 is TGCAGCGTTGATAGGACAGGGAGGGCGACCCAGTACTTC.

This sequence joins TRBV5-4 and TRBJ1-5, with D hard to call. CDR3 length: 15 residues. Germline loops: CDR1 SGHNT, CDR2 YYREEE (reference sequence). V was trimmed by 1 base and J by 0 bases, leaving 8 bases between them. The CDR3 region is CASSLLRDSNQPQHF. Written as DNA, the CDR3 is TGTGCCAGCAGCTTGCTACGGGATAGCAATCAGCCCCAGCATTTT. Based on the CDR3 plus reference TRBV5-4 and TRBJ1-5, the full variable domain is ETGVTQSPTHLIKTRGQQVTLRCSSQSGHNTVSWYQQALGQGPQFIFQYYREEENGRGNFPPRFSGLQFPNYSSELNVNALELDDSALYLCASSLLRDSNQPQHFGDGTRLSIL.

The V call is TRBV14, the J call TRBJ1-2; D not resolved. In germline, CDR1 is SGHDN, CDR2 FVKESK. V lost 1 base, J lost 4 bases, and 10 bases lay in between. CDR3 length equals 14 residues. CDR3 coding DNA: TGTGCCAGCAGCCAAGCTGGGGTGCTCTATGGCTACACCTTC. Protein: CASSQAGVLYGYTF.

The gene calls are TRBV10-3 and TRBJ1-2; 7 bases match TRBD1. V lost 6 bases and J lost 5; bases outside the gene matches: 9. Germline V CDR1 and CDR2: ENHRY, SYGVKD. The CDR3 has 14 amino acids. DNA of the CDR3: TGTGCCATCAGCGGACAGGACGTGGGTTATGGCTACACCTTC. Translating it yields CAISGQDVGYGYTF.

The rearrangement links TRBV12-3 or TRBV12-4 to TRBJ2-3; D gene unclear. CDR3 length: 15 amino acids. V shed 3 bases and J shed 2 bases, with 12 bases lying between them. The CDR3 sequence is CASSFVAIYTDTQYF. The CDR3, as DNA: TGTGCCAGCAGTTTCGTCGCGATCTACACAGATACGCAGTATTTT.

The chain is built from TRBV19 and TRBJ1-1; D is possibly TRBD1 (5 bases). The CDR3 is 11 residues long. CDR1 and CDR2 (germline): LNHDA, SQIVND (reference sequence). The germline V and J ends were trimmed by 6 bases and 11 bases, with 13 bases remaining between them. CDR3: CASRTGRAAFF. CDR3 DNA sequence: TGTGCCAGTAGAACGGGACGGGCGGCTTTCTTT.

This clonotype has only a few counts. The chain couples TRBV13 to TRBJ2-7; D remains ambiguous. The CDR3 loop spans 9 amino acids. Per germline, CDR1 PRHDT and CDR2 FYEKMQ (reference sequence). V lost 4 bases and J lost 5, with 0 bases in between. CDR3 nucleotides: TGTGCCAGCAGCTACGAGCAGTACTTC. Translation gives CASSYEQYF.

The chain couples TRBV20-1 to TRBJ2-7; no firm D call. This CDR3 is 14 amino acids long. V shed 3 bases and J shed 0 bases, with 12 bases lying between them. Germline V gene lookup returns CDR1 DFQATT and CDR2 SNEGSKA (reference sequence). CDR3 coding DNA: TGCAGTGCTAGGGACCGCTTGAGCTCCTACGAGCAGTACTTC. Protein product: CSARDRLSSYEQYF.